The 7 T cell receptor beta chains below all came from one sample that was sequenced in a study of cytomegalovirus exposure and HLA in healthy donors. This PCR relied on a set of 60 Vbeta primers and 13 Jbeta primers. Sequencing was performed with immunoSEQ multiplex PCR; in TCRdb, only in-frame clones are kept and a portion is missing. The sample includes about 70,000 clones. Sequenced input: PBMCs. The origin of the receptors is a female donor in good health and CMV-seropositive.

The chain has TRBV6-5 and TRBJ1-1, with D unclear. Trimming removed 6 bases at V and 4 bases at J, with 6 bases between. In germline, CDR1 is MNHEY, CDR2 SVGAGI. This CDR3 spans 11 amino acids. CDR3 in DNA: TGTGCCAGCAGGCGTGGCACTGAAGCTTTCTTT. Translated, it gives CASRRGTEAFF.

The J gene is TRBJ1-4, the V gene TRBV2; 10 bases align to TRBD1. Per the germline V gene, CDR1 is SNHLY and CDR2 is FYNNEI. The V gene end was trimmed by 10 bases and the J gene end by 10 bases; junction bases not matched to a gene: 15. The CDR3 spans 15 residues. Here the CDR3 reads CATYLTGTGVGKLFF. CDR3 nucleotide sequence: TGTGCCACGTACCTGACCGGGACAGGGGTGGGAAAACTGTTTTTT.

This sequence joins TRBV7-2 and TRBJ2-5; TRBD1 agrees at 7 bases. The ends lost 7 bases at V and 0 bases at J; junction bases unmatched: 5. The CDR3 is 14 amino acids. CDR1 is SGHTA and CDR2 is FQGNSA in the germline V gene. CDR3 sequence reads: CASIGDSHQETQYF. The CDR3 DNA is TGTGCCAGCATAGGGGACAGCCACCAAGAGACCCAGTACTTC. Drawing the rest from reference TRBV7-2 and TRBJ2-5, the complete variable domain is GAGVSQSPSNKVTEKGKDVELRCDPISGHTALYWYRQSLGQGLEFLIYFQGNSAPDKSGLPSDRFSAERTGGSVSTLTIQRTQQEDSAVYLCASIGDSHQETQYFGPGTRLLVL.

J is TRBJ1-1 and V is TRBV14, with D perhaps TRBD1 (5 bases). There are 15 residues in the CDR3. Trimming left V 4 bases short and J 3 bases short, with 15 bases between. In germline, CDR1 is SGHDN, CDR2 FVKESK. The CDR3 protein is CASSPRASTHTEAFF. In nucleotides, the CDR3 is TGTGCCAGCAGCCCCAGGGCCTCCACACACACTGAAGCTTTCTTT.

The chain has TRBV10-3 and TRBJ2-7; TRBD2 might be the D (6 bases). CDR1 and CDR2 from the germline V gene are ENHRY and SYGVKD. The ends were cut back, 0 bases at V and 6 bases at J, with 6 bases in the middle. The CDR3 spans 12 residues. The CDR3 sequence is CAISESEGEQYF. CDR3 nucleotide sequence: TGTGCCATCAGTGAGTCGGAGGGCGAGCAGTACTTC.

This chain links TRBV28 with TRBJ2-2, with D possibly being TRBD2 (5 bases). The CDR3 has 15 amino acids. Germline V lookup: CDR1 MDHEN, CDR2 SYDVKM. Trimming stripped 2 bases from V and 5 bases from J, with 12 bases between. CDR3 protein: CASSLAAEGTGELFF. Here the CDR3 DNA reads TGTGCCAGCAGTTTAGCCGCTGAGGGTACCGGGGAGCTGTTTTTT. The whole variable domain, remainder taken from reference TRBV28 and TRBJ2-2, is DVKVTQSSRYLVKRTGEKVFLECVQDMDHENMFWYRQDPGLGLRLIYFSYDVKMKEKGDIPEGYSVSREKKERFSLILESASTNQTSMYLCASSLAAEGTGELFFGEGSRLTVL.

The chain joins TRBV18 to TRBJ1-2, with TRBD1 matching over 10 bases. Germline V gene data show CDR1 as KGHSH and CDR2 as LQKENI. After removal of 5 bases from V and 8 bases from J, the junction contained 20 bases not matched to a gene. The CDR3 sequence is 18 residues long. In DNA, the CDR3 is TGTGCCAGCTCAACAGCCTCCTCCGGGACAGGGGCGCCGGGGGGCTACACCTTC. This gives the protein CASSTASSGTGAPGGYTF.